These 10 T cell receptor beta chains came from one sample sequenced in a study of sequential checkpoint blockade in melanoma. Sequencing used immunoSEQ multiplex PCR; TCRdb keeps in-frame clones, though not all of them. The sample has about 10,000 clones; 20% to 25% are singletons. As to treatment: randomized to nivolumab then ipilimumab (arm A) or the reverse (arm B). Sequencing used tumor tissue (inferred from file names), obtained from a patient given nivolumab and ipilimumab in sequence. These receptors were taken from a human donor with melanoma.

This clone appeared a few times. The J gene is TRBJ1-2, the V gene TRBV28, with TRBD1 matching 9 bases. In germline, CDR1 is MDHEN, CDR2 SYDVKM. The CDR3 loop spans 13 amino acids. V trimming: 5 bases; J trimming: 8 bases; junction bases outside the gene matches: 6. The CDR3 loop reads CASSQGTGRGYTF. The CDR3 nucleotides read TGTGCCAGCAGTCAGGGGACAGGGCGCGGCTACACCTTC.

This clone has at least ten counts. V usage is TRBV7-2 and J usage is TRBJ2-3, with TRBD1 matching 9 bases. CDR3 length: 14 amino acids. CDR1 SGHTA and CDR2 FQGNSA come from the germline V gene. V trimming: 5 bases; J trimming: 5 bases; junction bases outside the gene matches: 5. This CDR3 is CASSPGQGQDTQYF. CDR3 DNA: TGTGCCAGCAGCCCGGGACAGGGACAAGATACGCAGTATTTT.

The chain carries TRBV10-2 and TRBJ2-5; TRBD1 matches 8 bases. CDR3 length equals 15 residues. With V trimmed by 2 bases and J by 1 base, 3 bases remained unmatched. CDR1 WSHSY and CDR2 SAAADI come from the germline V gene. The CDR3 loop is CASSEATGAQETQYF. The CDR3 region has the DNA TGCGCCAGCAGTGAGGCGACAGGGGCCCAAGAGACCCAGTACTTC.

The CDR3 sequence: CASSVPQGWNQPQHF. The CDR3 region has the DNA TGTGCCAGTAGTGTCCCCCAGGGGTGGAATCAGCCCCAGCATTTT. This chain connects TRBV19 to TRBJ1-5; perhaps TRBD1 as D (6 bases). The germline V gene has CDR1 LNHDA and CDR2 SQIVND (reference sequence). V lost 5 bases and J 4 bases, leaving 15 bases between the germline ends. The CDR3 is made up of 15 amino acids.

This clone was detected once. The gene calls are TRBV28 and TRBJ2-3, with TRBD2 matching over 7 bases. Germline CDR1 MDHEN, CDR2 SYDVKM. CDR3 size: 12 residues. Trimming removed 6 bases from V and 6 bases from J; junction bases left unmatched: 3. The CDR3 loop reads CASSGGSDTQYF. DNA for the CDR3: TGTGCCAGCAGCGGGGGGTCCGATACGCAGTATTTT.

This clone was seen only a few times. The rearrangement joins TRBV28 to TRBJ1-2; D gene uncertain. The CDR3 covers 13 residues. The V gene's germline CDR1 is MDHEN and CDR2 SYDVKM. The V end was cut by 8 bases, the J end by 4 bases, with 14 bases between. In nucleotides, the CDR3 is TGTGCCAGCCTGGCGACCCTCTCCTATGGCTACACCTTC. Protein: CASLATLSYGYTF.

This clone was counted once. The chain is built from TRBV19 and TRBJ1-6, with 9 bases aligning to TRBD1. Germline trimming cut 4 bases from V and 8 bases from J; bases unmatched to any gene: 6. Germline values: CDR1 LNHDA, CDR2 SQIVND (reference sequence). The CDR3 covers 15 residues. CDR3 DNA: TGTGCCAGTAGTACCCGGACAGGGGTTGATTCACCCCTCCACTTT. This gives the protein CASSTRTGVDSPLHF.

The chain has TRBV19 and TRBJ1-2; D remains ambiguous. Germline CDR1 and CDR2: LNHDA and SQIVND (reference sequence). The V end was cut by 7 bases, the J end by 6 bases, with 24 bases between. The CDR3 has 16 residues. The CDR3 is CASTMGRVPREDGYTF. As DNA, the CDR3 is TGTGCCAGTACCATGGGGAGAGTCCCTAGAGAGGATGGCTACACCTTC.

This clone was detected a few times. This chain links TRBV9 with TRBJ2-2; D ambiguous. The CDR3 has 15 amino acids. The V end was cut by 5 bases, the J end by 6 bases, with 17 bases between. Germline V CDR1 and CDR2: SGDLS, YYNGEE. The CDR3 loop is CASSDVSISPGELFF. The CDR3 DNA reads as TGTGCCAGCAGTGATGTCTCGATCAGCCCCGGGGAGCTGTTTTTT. Variable domain in full (rest from reference TRBV9 and TRBJ2-2): DSGVTQTPKHLITATGQRVTLRCSPRSGDLSVYWYQQSLDQGLQFLIQYYNGEERAKGNILERFSAQQFPDLHSELNLSSLELGDSALYFCASSDVSISPGELFFGEGSRLTVL.

J is TRBJ2-4 and V is TRBV9; TRBD2 is a possible D gene (5 bases). Per the germline V gene, CDR1 is SGDLS and CDR2 is YYNGEE. The V and J ends lost 4 bases and 4 bases respectively, with 12 bases between them. This CDR3 has 14 amino acids. The CDR3 nucleotides are TGTGCCAGCAGCCGCCGGCCGGGAAAAAACATTCAGTACTTC. Amino acid sequence: CASSRRPGKNIQYF. Full variable domain (missing parts from reference TRBV9 and TRBJ2-4): DSGVTQTPKHLITATGQRVTLRCSPRSGDLSVYWYQQSLDQGLQFLIQYYNGEERAKGNILERFSAQQFPDLHSELNLSSLELGDSALYFCASSRRPGKNIQYFGAGTRLSVL.